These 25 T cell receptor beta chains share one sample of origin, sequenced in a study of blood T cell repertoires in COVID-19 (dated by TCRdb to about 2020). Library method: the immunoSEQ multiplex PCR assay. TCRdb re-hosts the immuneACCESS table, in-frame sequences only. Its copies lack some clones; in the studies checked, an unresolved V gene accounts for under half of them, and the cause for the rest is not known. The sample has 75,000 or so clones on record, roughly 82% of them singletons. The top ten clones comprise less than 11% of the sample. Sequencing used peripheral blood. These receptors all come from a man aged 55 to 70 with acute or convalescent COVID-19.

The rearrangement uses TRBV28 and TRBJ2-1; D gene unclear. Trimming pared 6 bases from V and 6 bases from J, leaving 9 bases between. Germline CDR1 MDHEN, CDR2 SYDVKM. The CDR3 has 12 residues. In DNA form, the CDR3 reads TGTGCCAGCAGGTCTCGGAGCAATGAGCAGTTCTTC. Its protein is CASRSRSNEQFF. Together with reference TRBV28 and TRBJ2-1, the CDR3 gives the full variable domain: DVKVTQSSRYLVKRTGEKVFLECVQDMDHENMFWYRQDPGLGLRLIYFSYDVKMKEKGDIPEGYSVSREKKERFSLILESASTNQTSMYLCASRSRSNEQFFGPGTRLTVL.

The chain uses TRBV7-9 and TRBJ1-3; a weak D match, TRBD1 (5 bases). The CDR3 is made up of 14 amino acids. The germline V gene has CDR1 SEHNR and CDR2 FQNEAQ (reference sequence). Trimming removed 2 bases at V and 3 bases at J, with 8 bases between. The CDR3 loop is CASSLQGLGNTIYF. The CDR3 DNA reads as TGTGCCAGCAGCTTACAGGGTCTTGGAAACACCATATATTTT.

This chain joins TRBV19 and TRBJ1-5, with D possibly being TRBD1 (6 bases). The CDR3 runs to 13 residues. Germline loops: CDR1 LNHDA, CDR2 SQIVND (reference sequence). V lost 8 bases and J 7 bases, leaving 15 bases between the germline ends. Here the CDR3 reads CASSRERGQPQHF. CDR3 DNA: TGTGCCAGTTCAAGGGAGAGGGGGCAGCCCCAGCATTTT. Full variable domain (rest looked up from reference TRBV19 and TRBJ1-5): DGGITQSPKYLFRKEGQNVTLSCEQNLNHDAMYWYRQDPGQGLRLIYYSQIVNDFQKGDIAEGYSVSREKKESFPLTVTSAQKNPTAFYLCASSRERGQPQHFGDGTRLSIL.

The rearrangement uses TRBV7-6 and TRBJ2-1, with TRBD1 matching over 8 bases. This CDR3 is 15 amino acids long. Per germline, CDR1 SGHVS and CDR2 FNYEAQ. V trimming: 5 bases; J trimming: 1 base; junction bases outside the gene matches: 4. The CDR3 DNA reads TGTGCCAGCAGCGGCGGACAGGGATCCTACAATGAGCAGTTCTTC. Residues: CASSGGQGSYNEQFF.

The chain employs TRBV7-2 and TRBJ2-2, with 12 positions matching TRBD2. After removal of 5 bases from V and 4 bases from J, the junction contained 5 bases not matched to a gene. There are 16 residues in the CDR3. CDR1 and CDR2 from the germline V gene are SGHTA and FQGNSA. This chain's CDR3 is CASSPRTSGITGELFF. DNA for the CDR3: TGTGCCAGCAGCCCCCGGACTAGCGGGATCACCGGGGAGCTGTTTTTT. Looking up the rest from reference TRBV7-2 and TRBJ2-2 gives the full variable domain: GAGVSQSPSNKVTEKGKDVELRCDPISGHTALYWYRQSLGQGLEFLIYFQGNSAPDKSGLPSDRFSAERTGGSVSTLTIQRTQQEDSAVYLCASSPRTSGITGELFFGEGSRLTVL.

The CDR3 loop reads CASSPIGTGELFF. The CDR3 nucleotides are TGTGCCAGCAGCCCCATCGGGACCGGGGAGCTGTTTTTT. J is TRBJ2-2 and V is TRBV7-3; no definite D call. The V end lost 5 bases, the J end lost 5 bases, and 9 bases lay between the germline ends. The germline V gene has CDR1 SGHTA and CDR2 FQGTGA. CDR3 size: 13 residues.

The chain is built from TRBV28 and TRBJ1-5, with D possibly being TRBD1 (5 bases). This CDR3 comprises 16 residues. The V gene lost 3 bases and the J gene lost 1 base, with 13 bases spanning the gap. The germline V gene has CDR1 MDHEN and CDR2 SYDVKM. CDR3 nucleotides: TGTGCCAGCAGTTTTATGCGGGAGGGGAGCAATCAGCCCCAGCATTTT. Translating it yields CASSFMREGSNQPQHF.

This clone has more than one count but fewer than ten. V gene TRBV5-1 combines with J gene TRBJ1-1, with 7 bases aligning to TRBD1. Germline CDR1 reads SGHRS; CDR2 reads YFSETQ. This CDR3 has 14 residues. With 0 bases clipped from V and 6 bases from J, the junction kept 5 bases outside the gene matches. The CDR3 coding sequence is TGCGCCAGCAGCTTGGGACAGGGTTTCCCTGAAGCTTTCTTT. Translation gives CASSLGQGFPEAFF.

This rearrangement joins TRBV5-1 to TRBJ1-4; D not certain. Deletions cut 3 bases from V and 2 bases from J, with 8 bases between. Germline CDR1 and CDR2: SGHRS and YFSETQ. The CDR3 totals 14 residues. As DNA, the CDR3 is TGCGCCAGCAGCTCGGGGTCCACTAATGAAAAACTGTTTTTT. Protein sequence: CASSSGSTNEKLFF.

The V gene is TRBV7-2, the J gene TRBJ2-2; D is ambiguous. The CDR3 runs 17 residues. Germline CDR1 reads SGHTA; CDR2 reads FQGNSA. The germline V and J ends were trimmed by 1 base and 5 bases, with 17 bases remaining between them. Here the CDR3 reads CASSLGGSGRGTGELFF. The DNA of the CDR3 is TGTGCCAGCAGCTTAGGAGGTTCGGGTAGAGGAACCGGGGAGCTGTTTTTT.

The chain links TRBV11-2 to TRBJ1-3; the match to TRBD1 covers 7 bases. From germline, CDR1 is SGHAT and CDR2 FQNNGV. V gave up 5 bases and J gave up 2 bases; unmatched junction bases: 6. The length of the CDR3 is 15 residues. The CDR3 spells CASSPWGTAGNTIYF. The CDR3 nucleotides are TGTGCCAGCAGCCCCTGGGGGACAGCTGGAAACACCATATATTTT. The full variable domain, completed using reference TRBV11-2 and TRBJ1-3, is EAGVAQSPRYKIIEKRQSVAFWCNPISGHATLYWYQQILGQGPKLLIQFQNNGVVDDSQLPKDRFSAERLKGVDSTLKIQPAKLEDSAVYLCASSPWGTAGNTIYFGEGSWLTVV.

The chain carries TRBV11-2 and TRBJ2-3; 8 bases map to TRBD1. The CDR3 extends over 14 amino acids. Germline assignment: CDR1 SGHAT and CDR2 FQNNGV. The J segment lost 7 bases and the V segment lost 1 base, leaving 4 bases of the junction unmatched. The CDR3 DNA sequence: TGTGCCAGCAGCTTAGGGCAGGGGGCGTATACGCAGTATTTT. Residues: CASSLGQGAYTQYF.

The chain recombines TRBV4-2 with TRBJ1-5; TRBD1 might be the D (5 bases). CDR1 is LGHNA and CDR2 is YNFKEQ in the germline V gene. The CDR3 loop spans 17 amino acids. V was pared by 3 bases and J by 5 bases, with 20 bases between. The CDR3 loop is CASSHVGAQGLDQPQHF. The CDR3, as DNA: TGTGCCAGCAGCCACGTGGGTGCGCAGGGCCTCGATCAGCCCCAGCATTTT.

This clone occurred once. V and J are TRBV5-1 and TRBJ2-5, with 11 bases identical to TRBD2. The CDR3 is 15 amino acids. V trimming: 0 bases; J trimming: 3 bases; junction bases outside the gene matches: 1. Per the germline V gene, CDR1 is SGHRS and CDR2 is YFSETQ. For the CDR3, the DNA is TGCGCCAGCAGCTTGGTTAGCGGGGGGGAAGAGACCCAGTACTTC. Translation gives CASSLVSGGEETQYF.

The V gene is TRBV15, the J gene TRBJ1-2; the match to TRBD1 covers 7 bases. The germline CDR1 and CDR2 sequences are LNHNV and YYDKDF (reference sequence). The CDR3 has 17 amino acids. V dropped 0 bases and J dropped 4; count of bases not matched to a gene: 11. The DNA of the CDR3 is TGTGCCACCAGCAGAGACCTATACACGGGACAGCTCTATGGCTACACCTTC. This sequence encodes CATSRDLYTGQLYGYTF.

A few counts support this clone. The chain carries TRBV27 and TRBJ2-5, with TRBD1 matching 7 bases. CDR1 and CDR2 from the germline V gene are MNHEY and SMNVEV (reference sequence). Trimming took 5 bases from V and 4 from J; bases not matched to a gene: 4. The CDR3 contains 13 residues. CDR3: CASSPGTAETQYF. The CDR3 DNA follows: TGTGCCAGCAGTCCCGGGACAGCAGAGACCCAGTACTTC.

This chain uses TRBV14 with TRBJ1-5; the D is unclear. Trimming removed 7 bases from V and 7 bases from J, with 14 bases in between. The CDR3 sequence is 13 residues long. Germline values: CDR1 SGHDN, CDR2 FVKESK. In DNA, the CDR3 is TGTGCCAGCAATAAGAACAGTGGACAGCCCCAGCATTTT. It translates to CASNKNSGQPQHF.

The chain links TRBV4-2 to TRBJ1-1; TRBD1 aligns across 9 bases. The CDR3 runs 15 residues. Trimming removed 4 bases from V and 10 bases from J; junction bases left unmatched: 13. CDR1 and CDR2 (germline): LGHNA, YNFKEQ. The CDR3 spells CASSPGGQGLGRAFF. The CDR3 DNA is TGTGCCAGCAGCCCCGGCGGACAGGGGTTGGGAAGAGCTTTCTTT.

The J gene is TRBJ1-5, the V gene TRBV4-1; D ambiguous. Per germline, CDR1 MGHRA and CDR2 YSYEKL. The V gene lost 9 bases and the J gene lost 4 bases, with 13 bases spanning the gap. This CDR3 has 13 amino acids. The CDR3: CASGLSSNQPQHF. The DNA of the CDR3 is TGCGCCAGTGGACTCTCCTCTAATCAGCCCCAGCATTTT.

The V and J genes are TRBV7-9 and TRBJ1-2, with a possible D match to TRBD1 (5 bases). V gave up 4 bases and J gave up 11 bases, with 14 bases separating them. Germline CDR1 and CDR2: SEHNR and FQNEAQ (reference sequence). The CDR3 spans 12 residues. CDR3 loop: CASSSYRLGYTF. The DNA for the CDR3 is TGTGCCAGCAGCTCCTACAGGCTGGGTTACACCTTC.

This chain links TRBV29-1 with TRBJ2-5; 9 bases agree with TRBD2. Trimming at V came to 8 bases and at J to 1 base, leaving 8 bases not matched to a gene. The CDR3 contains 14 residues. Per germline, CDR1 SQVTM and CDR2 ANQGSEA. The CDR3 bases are TGCAGCCTTCGACTAGCGGAAACCCAAGAGACCCAGTACTTC. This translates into CSLRLAETQETQYF. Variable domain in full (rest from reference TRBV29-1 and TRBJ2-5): SAVISQKPSRDICQRGTSLTIQCQVDSQVTMMFWYRQQPGQSLTLIATANQGSEATYESGFVIDKFPISRPNLTFSTLTVSNMSPEDSSIYLCSLRLAETQETQYFGPGTRLLVL.

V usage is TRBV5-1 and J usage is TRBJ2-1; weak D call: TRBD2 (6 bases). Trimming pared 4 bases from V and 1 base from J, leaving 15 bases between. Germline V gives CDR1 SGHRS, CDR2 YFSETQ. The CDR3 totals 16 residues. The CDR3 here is CASSPRGGQSYNEQFF. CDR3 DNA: TGCGCCAGCAGCCCCCGCGGAGGGCAGTCCTACAATGAGCAGTTCTTC.

The CDR3 sequence: CASSTTISGNTIYF. The CDR3 DNA reads as TGTGCCAGCAGTACAACTATCTCTGGAAACACCATATATTTT. This sequence joins TRBV28 and TRBJ1-3; D ambiguous. Germline CDR1 MDHEN, CDR2 SYDVKM. This CDR3 has 14 amino acids. V was clipped by 5 bases and J by 0 bases, with 8 bases between them. The variable domain in full, with the rest retrieved from reference TRBV28 and TRBJ1-3, is DVKVTQSSRYLVKRTGEKVFLECVQDMDHENMFWYRQDPGLGLRLIYFSYDVKMKEKGDIPEGYSVSREKKERFSLILESASTNQTSMYLCASSTTISGNTIYFGEGSWLTVV.

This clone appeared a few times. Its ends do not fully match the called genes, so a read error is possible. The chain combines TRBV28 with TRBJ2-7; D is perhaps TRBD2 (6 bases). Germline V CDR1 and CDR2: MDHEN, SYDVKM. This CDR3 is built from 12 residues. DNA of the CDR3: TGTGCCAGCAGTTTCTGGAGTGGGGGGATGGACTTC. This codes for CASSFWSGGMDF.

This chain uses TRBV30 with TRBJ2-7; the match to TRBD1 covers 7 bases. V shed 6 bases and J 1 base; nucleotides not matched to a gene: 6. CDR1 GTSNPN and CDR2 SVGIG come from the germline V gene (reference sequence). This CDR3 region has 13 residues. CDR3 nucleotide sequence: TGTGCCTGCGGGACAGCGTCATCCTACGAGCAGTACTTC. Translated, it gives CACGTASSYEQYF.